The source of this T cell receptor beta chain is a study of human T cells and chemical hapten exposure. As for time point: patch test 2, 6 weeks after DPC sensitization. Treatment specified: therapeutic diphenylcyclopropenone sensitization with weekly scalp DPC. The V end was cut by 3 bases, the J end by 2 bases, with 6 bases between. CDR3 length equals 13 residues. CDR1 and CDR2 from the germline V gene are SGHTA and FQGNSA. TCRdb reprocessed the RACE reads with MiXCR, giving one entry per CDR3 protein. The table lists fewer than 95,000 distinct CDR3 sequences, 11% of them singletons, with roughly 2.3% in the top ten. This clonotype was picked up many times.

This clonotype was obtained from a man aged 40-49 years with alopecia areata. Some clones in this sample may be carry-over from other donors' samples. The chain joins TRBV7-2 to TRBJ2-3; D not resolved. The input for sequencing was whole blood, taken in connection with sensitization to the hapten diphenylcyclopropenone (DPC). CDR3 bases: TGTGCCAGCAGCTTGGGGTTCACAGATACGCAGTATTTT. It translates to CASSLGFTDTQYF.